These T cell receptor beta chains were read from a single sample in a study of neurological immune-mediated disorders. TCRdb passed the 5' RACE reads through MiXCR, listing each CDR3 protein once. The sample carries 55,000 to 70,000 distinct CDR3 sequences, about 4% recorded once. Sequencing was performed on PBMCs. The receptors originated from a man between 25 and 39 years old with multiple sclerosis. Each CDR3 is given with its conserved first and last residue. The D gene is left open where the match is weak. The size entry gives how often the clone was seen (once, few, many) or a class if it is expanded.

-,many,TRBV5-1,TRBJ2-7,CASSLDGKNEQYF,TGCGCCAGCAGCTTGGACGGTAAGAACGAGCAGTACTTC
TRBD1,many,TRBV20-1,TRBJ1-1,CSARRDRGAEAFF,TGCAGTGCTAGAAGAGACAGGGGCGCTGAAGCTTTCTTT
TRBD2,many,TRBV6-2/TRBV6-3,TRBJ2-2,CASSYSTSGGANTGELFF,TGTGCCAGCAGTTACTCGACTAGCGGGGGGGCGAACACCGGGGAGCTGTTTTTT
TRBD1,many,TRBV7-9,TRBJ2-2,CASDRQGLAGELFF,TGTGCCAGCGATCGACAGGGTCTGGCCGGGGAGCTGTTTTTT
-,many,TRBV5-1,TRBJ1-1,CASSLSGRAMNTEAFF,TGCGCCAGCAGCTTGAGTGGCAGGGCGATGAACACTGAAGCTTTCTTT
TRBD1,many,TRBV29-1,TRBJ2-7,CSVGDRDYEQYF,TGCAGCGTGGGGGACAGGGATTACGAGCAGTACTTC
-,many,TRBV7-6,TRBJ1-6,CASSLGPIGTKSPLHF,TGTGCCAGCAGCTTAGGCCCGATCGGGACAAAATCACCCCTCCACTTT
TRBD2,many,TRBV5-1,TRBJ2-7,CASSPTSGPYEQYF,TGCGCCAGCAGCCCCACTAGCGGTCCCTACGAGCAGTACTTC
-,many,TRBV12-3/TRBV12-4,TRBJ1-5,CASSLGQGTPQHF,TGTGCCAGCAGTTTAGGGCAGGGGACGCCCCAGCATTTT
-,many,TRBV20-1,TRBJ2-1,CSARGRGHNEQFF,TGCAGTGCTAGAGGCCGGGGTCACAATGAGCAGTTCTTC
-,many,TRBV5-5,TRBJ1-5,CASSLESNQPQHF,TGTGCCAGCAGCTTGGAAAGCAATCAGCCCCAGCATTTT
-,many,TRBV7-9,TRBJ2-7,CASSPQRGANYEQYF,TGTGCCAGCAGCCCCCAGAGGGGGGCCAACTACGAGCAGTACTTC
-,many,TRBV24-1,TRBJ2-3,CATSDSRGTDTQYF,TGTGCCACCAGTGATAGCCGGGGGACAGATACGCAGTATTTT
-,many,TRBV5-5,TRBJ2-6,CASSPRASGANVLTF,TGTGCCAGCAGCCCCAGGGCTTCCGGGGCCAACGTCCTGACTTTC